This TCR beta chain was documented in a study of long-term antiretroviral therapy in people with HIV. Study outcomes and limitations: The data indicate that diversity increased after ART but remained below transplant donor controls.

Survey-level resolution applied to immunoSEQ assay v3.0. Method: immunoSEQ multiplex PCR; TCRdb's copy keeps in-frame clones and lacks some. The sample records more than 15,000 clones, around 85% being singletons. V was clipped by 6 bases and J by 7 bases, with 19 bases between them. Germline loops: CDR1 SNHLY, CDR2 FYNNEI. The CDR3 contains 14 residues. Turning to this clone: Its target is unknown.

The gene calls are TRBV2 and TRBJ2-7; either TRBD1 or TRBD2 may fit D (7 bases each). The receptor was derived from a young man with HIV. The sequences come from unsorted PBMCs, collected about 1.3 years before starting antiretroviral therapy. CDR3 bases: TGTGCCAGCAGAACCGGGGAGGGGGCGAGGGAGCAGTACTTC. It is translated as CASRTGEGAREQYF.